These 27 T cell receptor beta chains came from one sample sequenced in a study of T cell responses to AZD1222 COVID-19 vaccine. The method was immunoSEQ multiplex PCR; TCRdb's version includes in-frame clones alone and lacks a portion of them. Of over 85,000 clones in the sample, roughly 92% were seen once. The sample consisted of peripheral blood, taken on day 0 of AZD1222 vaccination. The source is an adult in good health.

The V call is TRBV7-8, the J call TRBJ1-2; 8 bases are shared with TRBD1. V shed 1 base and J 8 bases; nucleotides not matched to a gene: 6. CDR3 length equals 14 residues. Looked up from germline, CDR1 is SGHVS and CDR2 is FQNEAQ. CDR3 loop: CASSLVQGARGYTF. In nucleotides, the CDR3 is TGTGCCAGCAGCTTAGTTCAGGGGGCGCGAGGCTACACCTTC.

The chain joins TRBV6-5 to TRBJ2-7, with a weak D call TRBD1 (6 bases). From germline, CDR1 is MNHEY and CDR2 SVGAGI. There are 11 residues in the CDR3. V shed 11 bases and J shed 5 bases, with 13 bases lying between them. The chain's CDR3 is CAGKQGNEQYF. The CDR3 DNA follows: TGTGCCGGAAAACAGGGCAACGAGCAGTACTTC.

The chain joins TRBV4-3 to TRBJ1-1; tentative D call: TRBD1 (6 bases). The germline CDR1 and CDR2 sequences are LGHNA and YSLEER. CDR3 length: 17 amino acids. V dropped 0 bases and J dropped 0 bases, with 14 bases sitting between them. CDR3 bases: TGCGCCAGCAGCCAAGAGGGCAGGGGAGGTTTGAACACTGAAGCTTTCTTT. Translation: CASSQEGRGGLNTEAFF.

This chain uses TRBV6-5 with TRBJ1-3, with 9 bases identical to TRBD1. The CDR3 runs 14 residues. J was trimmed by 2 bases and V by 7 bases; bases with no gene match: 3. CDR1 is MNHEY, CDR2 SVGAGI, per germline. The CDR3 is CASTRDRAGNTIYF. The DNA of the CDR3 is TGTGCCAGCACCAGGGACAGGGCTGGAAACACCATATATTTT.

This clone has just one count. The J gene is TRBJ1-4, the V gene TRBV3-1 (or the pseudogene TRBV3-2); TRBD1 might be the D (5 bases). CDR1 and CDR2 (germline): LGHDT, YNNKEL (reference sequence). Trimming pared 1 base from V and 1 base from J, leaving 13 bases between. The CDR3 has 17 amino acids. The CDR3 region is CASSQAQGTITNEKLFF. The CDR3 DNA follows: TGTGCCAGCAGCCAAGCTCAGGGTACGATAACTAATGAAAAACTGTTTTTT.

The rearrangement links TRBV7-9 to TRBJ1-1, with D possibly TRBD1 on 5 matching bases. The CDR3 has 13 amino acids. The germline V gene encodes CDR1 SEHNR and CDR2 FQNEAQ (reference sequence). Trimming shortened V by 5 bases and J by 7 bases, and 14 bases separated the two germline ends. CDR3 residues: CASSLGGAGEAFF. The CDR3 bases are TGTGCCAGCAGCCTAGGCGGGGCGGGTGAAGCTTTCTTT.

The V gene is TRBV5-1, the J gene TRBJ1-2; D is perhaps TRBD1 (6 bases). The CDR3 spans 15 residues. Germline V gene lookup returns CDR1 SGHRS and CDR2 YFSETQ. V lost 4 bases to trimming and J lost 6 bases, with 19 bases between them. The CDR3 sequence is CASSPALTGLNGYTF. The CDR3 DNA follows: TGCGCCAGCAGCCCCGCCCTTACAGGGTTGAATGGCTACACCTTC.

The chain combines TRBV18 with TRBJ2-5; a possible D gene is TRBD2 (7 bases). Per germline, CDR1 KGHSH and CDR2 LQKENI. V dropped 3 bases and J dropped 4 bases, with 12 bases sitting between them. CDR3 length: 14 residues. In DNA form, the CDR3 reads TGTGCCAGCTCACCCCAGGGGAGGGGAGAGACCCAGTACTTC. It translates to CASSPQGRGETQYF.

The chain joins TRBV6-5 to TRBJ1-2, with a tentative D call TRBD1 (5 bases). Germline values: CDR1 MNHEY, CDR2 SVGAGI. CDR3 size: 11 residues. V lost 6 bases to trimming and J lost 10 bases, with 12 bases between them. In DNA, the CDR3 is TGTGCCAGCAGGACAGCAGGAGACTACACCTTC. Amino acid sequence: CASRTAGDYTF.

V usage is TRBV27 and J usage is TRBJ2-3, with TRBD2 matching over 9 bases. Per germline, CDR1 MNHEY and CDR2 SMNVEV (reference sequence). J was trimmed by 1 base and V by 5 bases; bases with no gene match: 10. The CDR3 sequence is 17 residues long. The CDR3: CASSRYSGSVGTDTQYF. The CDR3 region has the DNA TGTGCCAGCAGTCGCTATAGCGGGAGTGTCGGCACAGATACGCAGTATTTT.

CDR3 protein: CSVDLAGGYNEQFF. The CDR3 nucleotides are TGCAGCGTTGACTTGGCGGGGGGCTACAATGAGCAGTTCTTC. This chain joins TRBV29-1 and TRBJ2-1; 8 nucleotides align to TRBD2. The J segment lost 3 bases and the V segment lost 3 bases, leaving 4 bases of the junction unmatched. This CDR3 is 14 amino acids long. Germline loops: CDR1 SQVTM, CDR2 ANQGSEA.

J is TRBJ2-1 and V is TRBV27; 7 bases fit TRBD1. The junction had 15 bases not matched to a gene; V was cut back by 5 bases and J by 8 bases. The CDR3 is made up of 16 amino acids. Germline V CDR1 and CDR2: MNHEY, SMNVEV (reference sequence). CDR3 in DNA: TGTGCCAGCAGTCCCTGGCGAGCCGACAGGGCCCATGAGCAGTTCTTC. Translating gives CASSPWRADRAHEQFF.

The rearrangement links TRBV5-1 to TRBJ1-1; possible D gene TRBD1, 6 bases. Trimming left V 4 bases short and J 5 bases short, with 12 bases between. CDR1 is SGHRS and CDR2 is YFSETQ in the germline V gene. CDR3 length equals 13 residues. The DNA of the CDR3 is TGCGCCAGCAGCCCACAGGGTCGGACTGAAGCTTTCTTT. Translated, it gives CASSPQGRTEAFF.

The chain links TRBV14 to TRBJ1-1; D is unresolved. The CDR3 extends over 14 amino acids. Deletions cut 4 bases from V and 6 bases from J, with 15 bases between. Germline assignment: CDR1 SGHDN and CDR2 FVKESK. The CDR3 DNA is TGTGCCAGCAGCCGGGGTGAGCGGTATTCTGAAGCTTTCTTT. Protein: CASSRGERYSEAFF.

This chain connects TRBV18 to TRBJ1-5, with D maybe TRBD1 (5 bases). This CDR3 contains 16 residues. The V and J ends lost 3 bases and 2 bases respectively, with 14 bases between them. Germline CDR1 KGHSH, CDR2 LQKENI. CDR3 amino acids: CASSPPGTVGNQPQHF. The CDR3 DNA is TGTGCCAGCTCACCCCCAGGGACCGTGGGCAATCAGCCCCAGCATTTT.

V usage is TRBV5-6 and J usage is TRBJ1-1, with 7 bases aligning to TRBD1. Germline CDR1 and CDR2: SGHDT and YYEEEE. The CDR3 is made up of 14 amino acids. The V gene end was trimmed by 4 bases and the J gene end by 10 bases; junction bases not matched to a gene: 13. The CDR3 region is CASSRQGRPTLAFF. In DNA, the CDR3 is TGTGCCAGCAGCCGACAGGGCCGACCGACCTTAGCTTTCTTT.

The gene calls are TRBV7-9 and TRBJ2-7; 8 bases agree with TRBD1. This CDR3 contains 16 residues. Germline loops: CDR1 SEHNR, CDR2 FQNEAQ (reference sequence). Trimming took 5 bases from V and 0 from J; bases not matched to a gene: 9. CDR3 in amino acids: CASSGLWDRSSYEQYF. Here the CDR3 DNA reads TGTGCCAGCAGCGGCCTTTGGGACAGGAGCTCCTACGAGCAGTACTTC.

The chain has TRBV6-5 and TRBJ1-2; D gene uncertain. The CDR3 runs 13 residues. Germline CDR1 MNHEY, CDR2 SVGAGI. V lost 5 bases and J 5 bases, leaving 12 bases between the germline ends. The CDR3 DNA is TGTGCCAGCAGTCAGACCGGGGATTATGGCTACACCTTC. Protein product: CASSQTGDYGYTF.

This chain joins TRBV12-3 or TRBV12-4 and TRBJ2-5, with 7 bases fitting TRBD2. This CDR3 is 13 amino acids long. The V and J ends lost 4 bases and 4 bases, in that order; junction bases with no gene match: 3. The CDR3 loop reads CASSSLAGETQYF. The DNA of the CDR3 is TGTGCCAGCAGTTCCTTAGCGGGAGAGACCCAGTACTTC.

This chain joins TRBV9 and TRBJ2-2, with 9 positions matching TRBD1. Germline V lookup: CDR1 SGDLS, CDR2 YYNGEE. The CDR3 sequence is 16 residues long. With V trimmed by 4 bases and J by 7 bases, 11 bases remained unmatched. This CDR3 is CASSPDNRGLGGELFF. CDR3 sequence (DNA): TGTGCCAGCAGCCCAGACAACAGGGGGCTAGGCGGGGAGCTGTTTTTT.

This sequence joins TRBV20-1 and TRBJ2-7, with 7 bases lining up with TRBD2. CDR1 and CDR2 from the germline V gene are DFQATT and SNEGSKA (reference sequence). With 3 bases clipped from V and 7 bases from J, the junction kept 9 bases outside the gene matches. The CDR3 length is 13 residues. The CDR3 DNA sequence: TGCAGTGCTAGTTGGACTAGTCCTCGAGAGCAGTACTTC. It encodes CSASWTSPREQYF.

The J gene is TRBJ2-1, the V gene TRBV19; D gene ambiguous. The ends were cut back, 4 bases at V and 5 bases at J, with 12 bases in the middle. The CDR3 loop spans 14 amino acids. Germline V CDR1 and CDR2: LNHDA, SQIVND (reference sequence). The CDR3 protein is CASSTRLLNNEQFF. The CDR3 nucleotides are TGTGCCAGTAGTACGAGACTCCTCAACAATGAGCAGTTCTTC.

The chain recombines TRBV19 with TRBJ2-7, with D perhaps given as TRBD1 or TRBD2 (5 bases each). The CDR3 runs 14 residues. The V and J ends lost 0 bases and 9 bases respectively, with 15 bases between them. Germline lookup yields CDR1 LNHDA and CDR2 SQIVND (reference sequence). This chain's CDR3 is CASSIEDQGGGQYF. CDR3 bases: TGTGCCAGTAGTATAGAAGATCAGGGCGGAGGGCAGTACTTC.

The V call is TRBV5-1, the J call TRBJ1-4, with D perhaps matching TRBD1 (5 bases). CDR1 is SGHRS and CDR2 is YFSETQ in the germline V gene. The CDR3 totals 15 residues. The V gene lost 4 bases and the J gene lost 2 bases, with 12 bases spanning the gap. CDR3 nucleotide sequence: TGCGCCAGCAGCAGGGGTGGGATGACTAATGAAAAACTGTTTTTT. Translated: CASSRGGMTNEKLFF.

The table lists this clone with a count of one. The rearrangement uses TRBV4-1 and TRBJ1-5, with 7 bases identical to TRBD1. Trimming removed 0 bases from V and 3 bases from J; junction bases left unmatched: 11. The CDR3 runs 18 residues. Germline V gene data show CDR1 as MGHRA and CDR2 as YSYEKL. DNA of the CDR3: TGCGCCAGCAGCCAAGAACCTGCTGGGGGGACAGTCAATCAGCCCCAGCATTTT. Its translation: CASSQEPAGGTVNQPQHF.

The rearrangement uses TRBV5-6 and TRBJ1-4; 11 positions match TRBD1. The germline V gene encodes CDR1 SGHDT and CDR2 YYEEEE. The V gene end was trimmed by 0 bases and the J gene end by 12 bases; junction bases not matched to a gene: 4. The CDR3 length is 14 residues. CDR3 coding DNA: TGTGCCAGCAGCTTGGCGGGACAGGGGGTCCAACTGTTTTTT. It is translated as CASSLAGQGVQLFF.

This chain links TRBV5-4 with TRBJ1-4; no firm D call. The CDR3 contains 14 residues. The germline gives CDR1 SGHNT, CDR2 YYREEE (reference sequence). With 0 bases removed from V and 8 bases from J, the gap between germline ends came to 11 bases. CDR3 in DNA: TGTGCCAGCAGCTTGGGCTTGAGGGCCGAAAAACTGTTTTTT. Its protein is CASSLGLRAEKLFF.